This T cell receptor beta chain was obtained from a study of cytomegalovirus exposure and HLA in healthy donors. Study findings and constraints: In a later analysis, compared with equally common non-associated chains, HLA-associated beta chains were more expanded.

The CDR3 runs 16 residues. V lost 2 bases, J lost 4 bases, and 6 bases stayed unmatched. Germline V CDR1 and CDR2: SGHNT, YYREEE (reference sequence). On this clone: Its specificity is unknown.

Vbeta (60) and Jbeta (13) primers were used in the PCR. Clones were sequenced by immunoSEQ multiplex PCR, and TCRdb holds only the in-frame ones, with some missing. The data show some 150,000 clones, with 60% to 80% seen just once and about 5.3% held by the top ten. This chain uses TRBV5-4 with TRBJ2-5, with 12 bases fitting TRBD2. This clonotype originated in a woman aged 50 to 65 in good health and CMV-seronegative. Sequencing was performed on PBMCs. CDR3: CASSLSSGGARETQYF. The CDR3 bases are TGTGCCAGCAGCTTATCTAGCGGGGGGGCGAGAGAGACCCAGTACTTC.